A selection of T cell receptor beta chains follows, all from one sample in a study of T cell responses to AZD1222 COVID-19 vaccine. Some clones are missing from TCRdb's copy, which holds only in-frame ones; the method was immunoSEQ multiplex PCR. The profile shows roughly 120,000 clones, over 75% of them singletons. This material consisted of peripheral blood, taken on day 0 of AZD1222 vaccination. The receptors stem from an adult in good health. CDR3s include the opening cysteine and the closing phenylalanine or tryptophan. Each record gives: CDR3 length, clone size, D gene, V gene, J gene, CDR3 DNA, CDR3 protein. A D gene is named only where the DNA matches it firmly. A row's size may be missing; if present it is once, few, many or a size class.

15,.,TRBD2,TRBV24-1,TRBJ2-5,TGTGCCACCAGTGATTTGCCAGGACTAGGCGAGACCCAGTACTTC,CATSDLPGLGETQYF
17,.,.,TRBV9,TRBJ2-2,TGTGCCAGCAGCGTAGGAGGTGGAACGCAGAACACCGGGGAGCTGTTTTTT,CASSVGGGTQNTGELFF
17,.,TRBD2,TRBV14,TRBJ2-7,TGTGCCAGCAGCTGGAAGGCGAACATAGCGGGAGCCTACGAGCAGTACTTC,CASSWKANIAGAYEQYF
15,.,TRBD1,TRBV30,TRBJ1-2,TGTGCCTGGAGTACCCCGGGACAGGGGGCGTATGGCTACACCTTC,CAWSTPGQGAYGYTF
15,medium-sized,.,TRBV11-3,TRBJ2-5,TGTGCCAGCAGCTTAGATCAAGTGGGGCAAGAGACCCAGTACTTC,CASSLDQVGQETQYF
16,.,.,TRBV3-1/TRBV3-2,TRBJ2-3,TGTGCCAGCAGCCAGTACCCCGGGGGAGCAGGAGATACGCAGTATTTT,CASSQYPGGAGDTQYF
12,.,.,TRBV28,TRBJ1-6,TGTGCCAGCGTGGCAGAGAATTCACCCCTCCACTTT,CASVAENSPLHF
14,.,TRBD2,TRBV24-1,TRBJ2-2,TGTGCCACCAGTTCATGGGGAGGGCCCGGGGAGCTGTTTTTT,CATSSWGGPGELFF
15,.,TRBD1,TRBV24-1,TRBJ2-7,TGTGCCACCAGTGAGCCGGGACAGGGGCGCTACGAGCAGTACTTC,CATSEPGQGRYEQYF
16,.,.,TRBV10-3,TRBJ2-1,TGTGCCATCAGTGAGTCCACCCGGGGTTTGATGAATGAGCAGTTCTTC,CAISESTRGLMNEQFF
17,.,.,TRBV11-3,TRBJ1-4,TGTGCCAGCAGCTCCCGGACGAGGGGCAAAACTAATGAAAAACTGTTTTTT,CASSSRTRGKTNEKLFF
15,.,.,TRBV5-4,TRBJ1-2,TGTGCCAGCAGCTTGGCAGGGGCTAGATTGAATGGCTACACCTTC,CASSLAGARLNGYTF
11,.,.,TRBV12-5,TRBJ2-2,TGTGCTAGTGGTTTAAAAGGGGAGCTGTTTTTT,CASGLKGELFF
15,.,.,TRBV10-2,TRBJ1-5,TGCGCCAGCCGCGAAGGGCAGGGACATCATCAGCCCCAGCATTTT,CASREGQGHHQPQHF
15,.,TRBD1,TRBV25-1,TRBJ2-1,TGTGCCAGCAGTGAAGGTCAGGGGGTCTACAATGAGCAGTTCTTC,CASSEGQGVYNEQFF
17,.,TRBD2,TRBV5-4,TRBJ2-1,TGTGCCAGCAGCCCCAGGACTAGCGGGAGGCGAATCAATGAGCAGTTCTTC,CASSPRTSGRRINEQFF
16,.,.,TRBV7-8,TRBJ1-5,TGTGCCAGCAGCTTAAGTGGGAGCGGGGCTCGGCAGCCCCAGCATTTT,CASSLSGSGARQPQHF
13,.,TRBD2,TRBV12-3/TRBV12-4,TRBJ2-4,TGTGCCAGCAGTTTCCCGGGGACTAGCTCTCAGTACTTC,CASSFPGTSSQYF
16,.,.,TRBV3-1/TRBV3-2,TRBJ2-7,TGTGCCAGCAGCCAATACCCGACAGGGAGGGTGAGAGAGCAGTACTTC,CASSQYPTGRVREQYF
13,.,.,TRBV7-9,TRBJ2-7,TGTGCCAGCAGCATGGGACAAGCCTACGAGCAGTACTTC,CASSMGQAYEQYF
13,.,.,TRBV19,TRBJ2-1,TGTGCCAGTAGTACCCGGGACCACAGGGAGCAGTTCTTC,CASSTRDHREQFF
16,.,.,TRBV6-1,TRBJ1-5,TGTGCCAGCAGTGAAGCGGGACCCTGGGGCAATCAGCCCCAGCATTTT,CASSEAGPWGNQPQHF
16,.,TRBD2,TRBV7-8,TRBJ2-1,TGTGCCAGCAGCCCTCCGCTGCGGGGGGGTCCCAATGAGCAGTTCTTC,CASSPPLRGGPNEQFF
13,.,TRBD2,TRBV7-3,TRBJ2-3,TGTGCCAGCAGCTTGCCTAGCGGCAATACGCAGTATTTT,CASSLPSGNTQYF
17,.,TRBD2,TRBV19,TRBJ2-2,TGTGCCAGTAGTGGGAACGGGAGGCCCCGGAGACCCGGGGAGCTGTTTTTT,CASSGNGRPRRPGELFF
12,.,.,TRBV30,TRBJ2-3,TGTGCCTGGGGGACGATGGCAGATACGCAGTATTTT,CAWGTMADTQYF
11,.,TRBD1,TRBV19,TRBJ1-2,TGTGCCAGTAGTAACAGGGGTGGCTACACCTTC,CASSNRGGYTF
14,.,.,TRBV10-1,TRBJ2-7,TGCGCCAGCAGGGACGCTAATAGGAGAAACGAGCAGTACTTC,CASRDANRRNEQYF
12,once,.,TRBV6-6,TRBJ1-4,TGTGCCAGCAGTTTTAACGTTGAAAAACTGTTTTTT,CASSFNVEKLFF
13,.,.,TRBV5-4,TRBJ1-5,TGTGCCAGCAGCTTGGCAGGGTCTCAGCCCCAGCATTTT,CASSLAGSQPQHF
15,.,.,TRBV13,TRBJ2-2,TGTGCCAGCAGCTTAGCAGGGGCGCACACCGGGGAGCTGTTTTTT,CASSLAGAHTGELFF
16,once,TRBD1,TRBV3-1/TRBV3-2,TRBJ1-6,TGTGCCAGCAGCCATGTGGTACAGGGGGAAAATTCACCCCTCCACTTT,CASSHVVQGENSPLHF
16,once,TRBD1,TRBV3-1/TRBV3-2,TRBJ2-2,TGTGCCAGCAGCCAAGAAGACAGGGGGCTTGGCGGGGAGCTGTTTTTT,CASSQEDRGLGGELFF
15,.,.,TRBV23-1,TRBJ1-2,TGCGCCAGCAGCCCGCGGAGGGGAAACAACTATGGCTACACCTTC,CASSPRRGNNYGYTF
13,.,.,TRBV28,TRBJ2-5,TGTGCCAGCAGAACTGATATCCGGGAGACCCAGTACTTC,CASRTDIRETQYF
14,.,TRBD1,TRBV10-1,TRBJ2-7,TGCGCCAGCACCCGGGGACAGACCTCCTACGAGCAGTACTTC,CASTRGQTSYEQYF
15,.,TRBD1,TRBV4-3,TRBJ2-7,TGCGCCAGCAGCCAAGTCGGGACAGGGGACTACGAGCAGTACTTC,CASSQVGTGDYEQYF
15,.,TRBD1,TRBV30,TRBJ2-1,TGTGCCTGGGACCTGGGACAGGGACCCTACAATGAGCAGTTCTTC,CAWDLGQGPYNEQFF
13,.,.,TRBV10-1,TRBJ1-2,TGCGCCAGCAGTGCGGGGGGAAGCTATGGCTACACCTTC,CASSAGGSYGYTF
12,.,.,TRBV11-3,TRBJ1-1,TGTGCCACTACGGGCATCAACACTGAAGCTTTCTTT,CATTGINTEAFF
13,once,.,TRBV18,TRBJ1-1,TGTGCCAGCTCGCAAGGGGGGAACACTGAAGCTTTCTTT,CASSQGGNTEAFF
13,.,.,TRBV11-3,TRBJ1-1,TGTGCCAGCAGCTTAACAGATTGGGGTGAGGCTTTCTTT,CASSLTDWGEAFF
14,.,.,TRBV28,TRBJ1-5,TGTGCCAGCAGTTTATGGAGTAGCAATCAGCCCCAGCATTTT,CASSLWSSNQPQHF
15,once,.,TRBV27,TRBJ1-4,TGTGCCAGCAGTCCCCCGGGGAGAGTAGAGGATGGACTGTTTTTT,CASSPPGRVEDGLFF
14,.,.,TRBV5-5,TRBJ1-2,TGTGCCAGCAGCTTGCCTAGGACACTGCATGGCTACACCTTC,CASSLPRTLHGYTF
24,once,.,TRBV21-1,TRBJ2-3,TGTGCCACCCCTCCCGTAGCAGGGGGATTAGCCGGGACTAGCGGGAAAAGGGGAACAGATACGCAGTATTTT,CATPPVAGGLAGTSGKRGTDTQYF
15,once,TRBD1,TRBV6-6,TRBJ1-3,TGTGCCAGCACCCCTGGTGGGACAGGGGTAAACACCATATATTTT,CASTPGGTGVNTIYF
15,.,.,TRBV5-1,TRBJ2-1,TGCGCCAGCAGCTTGGGGCAGTCCTCCTACAATGAGCAGTTCTTC,CASSLGQSSYNEQFF
17,.,.,TRBV5-1,TRBJ2-2,TGCGCCAGCAGCCCCCCTAAGACTGGAGATTCTACCGGGGAGCTGTTTTTT,CASSPPKTGDSTGELFF
15,.,.,TRBV5-6,TRBJ1-3,TGTGCCAGCAGCCCCTTCAGGACCTCTGGAAACACCATATATTTT,CASSPFRTSGNTIYF
15,.,TRBD1,TRBV6-6,TRBJ2-1,TGTGCCAGCAGTTCGGCCGGGACAGGGAACAATGAGCAGTTCTTC,CASSSAGTGNNEQFF